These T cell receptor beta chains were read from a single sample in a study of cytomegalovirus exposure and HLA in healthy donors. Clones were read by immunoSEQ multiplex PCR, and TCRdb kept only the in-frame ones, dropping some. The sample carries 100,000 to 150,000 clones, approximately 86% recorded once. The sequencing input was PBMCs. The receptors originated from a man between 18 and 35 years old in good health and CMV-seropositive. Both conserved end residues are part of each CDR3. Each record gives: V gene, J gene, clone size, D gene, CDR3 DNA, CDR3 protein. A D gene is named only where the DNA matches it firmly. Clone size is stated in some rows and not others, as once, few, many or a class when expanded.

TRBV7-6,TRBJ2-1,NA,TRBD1,TGTGCCAGCAGCCTTTCCGGGACAGGGGGAAATGAGCAGTTCTTC,CASSLSGTGGNEQFF
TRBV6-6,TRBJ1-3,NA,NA,TGTGCCAGCAGTCCCACCGGAGATGGAAACACCATATATTTT,CASSPTGDGNTIYF
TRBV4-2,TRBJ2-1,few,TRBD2,TGTGCCAGCAGCCAAGATAGCGGGGGGGCCAATGAGCAGTTCTTC,CASSQDSGGANEQFF
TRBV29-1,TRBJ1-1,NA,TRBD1,TGCAGCGTTATGACAGGGACGAACACTGAAGCTTTCTTT,CSVMTGTNTEAFF
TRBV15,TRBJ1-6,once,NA,TGTGCCACCAGCAGAAACCGGGGTAATAATTCACCCCTCCACTTT,CATSRNRGNNSPLHF
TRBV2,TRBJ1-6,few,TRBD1,TGTGCCAGCAGTGGGGACAGCCCACCCCTCCACTTT,CASSGDSPPLHF
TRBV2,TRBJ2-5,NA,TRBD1,TGTGCCAGCAGTGAGAGTCCGGGACAGGGAGAGACCCAGTACTTC,CASSESPGQGETQYF
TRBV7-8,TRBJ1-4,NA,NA,TGTGCCAGCAGCTTGGACACAACTAATGAAAAACTGTTTTTT,CASSLDTTNEKLFF
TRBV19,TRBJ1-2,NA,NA,TGTGCCAGTAGTGAAGGACAAGGGGTGATCTATGGCTACACCTTC,CASSEGQGVIYGYTF
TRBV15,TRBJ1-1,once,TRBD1,TGTGCCACCAGCAGAGACTACCCGCTCTTACAGGGGGACACTGAAGCTTTCTTT,CATSRDYPLLQGDTEAFF
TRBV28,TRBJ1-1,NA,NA,TGTGCCAGCAGCCTAGGACACCCGAACACTGAAGCTTTCTTT,CASSLGHPNTEAFF
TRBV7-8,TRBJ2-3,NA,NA,TGTGCCAGCAGCCTAACAGGGTCCACAGATACGCAGTATTTT,CASSLTGSTDTQYF
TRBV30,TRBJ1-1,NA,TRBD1,TGTGCCTGGAGGAAGACAGGGGGCCCTGAAGCTTTCTTT,CAWRKTGGPEAFF
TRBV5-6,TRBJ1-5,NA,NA,TGTGCCAGCAGCCGTCGCACAGGGTCTATTAATCAGCCCCAGCATTTT,CASSRRTGSINQPQHF
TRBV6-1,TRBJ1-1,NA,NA,TGTGCCAGCAGTGTTCCTAGGAGGGGAGTGAACACTGAAGCTTTCTTT,CASSVPRRGVNTEAFF
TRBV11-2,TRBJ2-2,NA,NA,TGTGCCAGCAGCTTATTCTCCGGGATTGGGAACACCGGGGAGCTGTTTTTT,CASSLFSGIGNTGELFF
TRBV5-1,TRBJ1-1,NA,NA,TGCGCCAGCAGCCTGGGTACGACAGGTTCTGAAGCTTTCTTT,CASSLGTTGSEAFF
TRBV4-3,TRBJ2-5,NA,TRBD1,TGCGCCAGCAGCCAAGTGGCAGGGGGCACGGAGACCCAGTACTTC,CASSQVAGGTETQYF
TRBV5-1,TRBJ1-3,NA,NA,TGCGCCAGCAGCTTGGTCGGCTCTGGAAACACCATATATTTT,CASSLVGSGNTIYF
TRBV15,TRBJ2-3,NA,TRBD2,TGTGCCACCAGCAGCCAGCCCCCACTAGCGGGGCTTAACACAGATACGCAGTATTTT,CATSSQPPLAGLNTDTQYF
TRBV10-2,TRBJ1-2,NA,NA,TGCGCCAGCACCCCGAGGAGGGAATACGGCTACACCTTC,CASTPRREYGYTF
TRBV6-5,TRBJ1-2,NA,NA,TGTGCCACCAGCGGGACTTATGGCTACACCTTC,CATSGTYGYTF
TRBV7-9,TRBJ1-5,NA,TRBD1,TGTGCCAGCAGCTTAGGGGGGACAGCTAATAGCAATCAGCCCCAGCATTTT,CASSLGGTANSNQPQHF
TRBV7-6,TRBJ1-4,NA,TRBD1,TGTGCCAGCAGCCAAGGACAGGGGGGCGAAAAACTGTTTTTT,CASSQGQGGEKLFF
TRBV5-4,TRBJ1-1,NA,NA,TGTGCCAGCAGCTTCTACAGGCATATGAACACTGAAGCTTTCTTT,CASSFYRHMNTEAFF
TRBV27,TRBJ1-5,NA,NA,TGTGCCAGCAGGTACGGGGGGTCTAGCAATCAGCCCCAGCATTTT,CASRYGGSSNQPQHF
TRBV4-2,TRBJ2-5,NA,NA,TGTGCCAGCAGCCAAAGACTCCCCCCCCAAGAGACCCAGTACTTC,CASSQRLPPQETQYF
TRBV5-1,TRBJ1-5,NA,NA,TGCGCCAGCAGCCCCCGGGGGGGAGACAATCAGCCCCAGCATTTT,CASSPRGGDNQPQHF
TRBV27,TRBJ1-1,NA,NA,TGTGCCAGCAGCACGGCAAGGGGGAAAATAAACACTGAAGCTTTCTTT,CASSTARGKINTEAFF
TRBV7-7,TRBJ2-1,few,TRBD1,TGTGCCAGCAGCCCGCGGACAGGGTCCTACAATGAGCAGTTCTTC,CASSPRTGSYNEQFF
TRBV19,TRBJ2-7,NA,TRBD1,TGTGCCAGTAGTACCCTCTCGGGACAGGGCTACGAGCAGTACTTC,CASSTLSGQGYEQYF
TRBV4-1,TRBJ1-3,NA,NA,TGCGCCAGCAGCCAAGAAGGCGGGTCCTACTCTGGAAACACCATATATTTT,CASSQEGGSYSGNTIYF
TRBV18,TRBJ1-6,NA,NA,TGTGCCAGCTCATCCCAAACAGCCTCCCTCCACTTT,CASSSQTASLHF
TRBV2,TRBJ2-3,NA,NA,TGTGCCAGCAGTGAGAGGGTCGGAGGCACAGATACGCAGTATTTT,CASSERVGGTDTQYF
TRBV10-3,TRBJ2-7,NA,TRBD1,TGTGCCATCAGTGGCCTCCAGGGGGATACCCCCTACGAGCAGTACTTC,CAISGLQGDTPYEQYF
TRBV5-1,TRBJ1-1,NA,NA,TGCGCCAGCAGCTCGCAGGGATGGGACACTGAAGCTTTCTTT,CASSSQGWDTEAFF
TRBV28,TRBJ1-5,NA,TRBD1,TGTGCCAGCAGGTTACAGGGGGGCAATCAGCCCCAGCATTTT,CASRLQGGNQPQHF
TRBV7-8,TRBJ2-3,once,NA,TGTGCCAGCAGCCTAGGGGGGCGAACAGATACGCAGTATTTT,CASSLGGRTDTQYF
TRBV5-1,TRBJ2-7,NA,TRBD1,TGCGCCAGCAGCTTGGAGGGACAGGGGGCCGACGAGCAGTACTTC,CASSLEGQGADEQYF
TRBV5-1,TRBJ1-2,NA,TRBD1,TGCGCCAGCAGCTTGGTAGGGACAGGGACCTATGGCTACACCTTC,CASSLVGTGTYGYTF
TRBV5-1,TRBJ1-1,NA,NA,TGCGCCAGCAGCTTGGCCGGGGGAGCGAACACTGAAGCTTTCTTT,CASSLAGGANTEAFF